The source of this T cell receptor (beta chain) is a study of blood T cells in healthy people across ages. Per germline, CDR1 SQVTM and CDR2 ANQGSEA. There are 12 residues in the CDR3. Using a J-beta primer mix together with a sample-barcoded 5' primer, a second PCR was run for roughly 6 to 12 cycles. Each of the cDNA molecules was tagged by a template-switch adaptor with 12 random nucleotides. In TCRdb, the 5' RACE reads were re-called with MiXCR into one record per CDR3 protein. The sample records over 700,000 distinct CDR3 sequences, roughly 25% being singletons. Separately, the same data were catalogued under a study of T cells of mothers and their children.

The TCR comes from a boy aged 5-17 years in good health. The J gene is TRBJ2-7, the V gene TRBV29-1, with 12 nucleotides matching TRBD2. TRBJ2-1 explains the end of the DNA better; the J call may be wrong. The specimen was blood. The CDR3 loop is CSGTSGINEQFF. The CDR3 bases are TGCAGCGGGACTAGCGGGATCAATGAGCAGTTCTTC.